This T cell receptor beta chain is drawn from a study of beta chain features in type 1 diabetes. Whole-study context: In age, gender and cell yields, patients were similar to healthy donors.

For this clone: Its antigen remains unknown.

As every portion of the isolated RNA was reverse transcribed, the sequencing read expressed TCRB transcripts. Clones were sequenced by immunoSEQ multiplex PCR, and TCRdb holds only the in-frame ones, with some missing. This table has over 200,000 clones, approximately 11% appearing once. One heparinised draw, averaging about 0.11 L, was taken per donor. Notes on the study in general: TCRB CDR3s were moderately but significantly shorter in Type 1 diabetes patients in all four CD4+ subsets. A closer apparent resemblance between naive, central memory and Treg TCRB repertoires was seen in patients than in healthy donors.

Trimming took 4 bases from V and 9 from J; bases not matched to a gene: 8. CDR1 SGHRS and CDR2 YFSETQ come from the germline V gene. The CDR3 consists of 16 residues. This clonotype was sampled from a young man with type 1 diabetes. What was sequenced was naive CD4+ T cells from blood. V gene TRBV5-1 combines with J gene TRBJ2-1; the match to TRBD2 covers 15 bases. The chain's CDR3 is CASSPGLAGGRSEQFF. The CDR3 DNA reads TGCGCCAGCAGCCCCGGACTAGCGGGGGGGCGGAGTGAGCAGTTCTTC. Drawing the rest from reference TRBV5-1 and TRBJ2-1, the complete variable domain is KAGVTQTPRYLIKTRGQQVTLSCSPISGHRSVSWYQQTPGQGLQFLFEYFSETQRNKGNFPGRFSGRQFSNSRSEMNVSTLELGDSALYLCASSPGLAGGRSEQFFGPGTRLTVL.